This T cell receptor (beta chain) was sequenced during a study of T cell responses to AZD1222 COVID-19 vaccine. The repertoire was sequenced with immunoSEQ multiplex PCR; TCRdb's copy has only in-frame clones and lacks some. The table has around 80,000 clones, about 88% seen once. The V and J ends lost 7 bases and 0 bases respectively, with 9 bases between them. The V gene's germline CDR1 is MDHEN and CDR2 SYDVKM. The CDR3 sequence is 13 residues long. The receptor was isolated from an adult in good health. The J gene is TRBJ1-1, the V gene TRBV28; D perhaps matches TRBD1 (6 bases). Here the sequenced sample was peripheral blood, taken on day 0 of AZD1222 vaccination. The DNA for the CDR3 is TGTGCCAGCAAGGACAGAGTGAACACTGAAGCTTTCTTT. Translating gives CASKDRVNTEAFF.